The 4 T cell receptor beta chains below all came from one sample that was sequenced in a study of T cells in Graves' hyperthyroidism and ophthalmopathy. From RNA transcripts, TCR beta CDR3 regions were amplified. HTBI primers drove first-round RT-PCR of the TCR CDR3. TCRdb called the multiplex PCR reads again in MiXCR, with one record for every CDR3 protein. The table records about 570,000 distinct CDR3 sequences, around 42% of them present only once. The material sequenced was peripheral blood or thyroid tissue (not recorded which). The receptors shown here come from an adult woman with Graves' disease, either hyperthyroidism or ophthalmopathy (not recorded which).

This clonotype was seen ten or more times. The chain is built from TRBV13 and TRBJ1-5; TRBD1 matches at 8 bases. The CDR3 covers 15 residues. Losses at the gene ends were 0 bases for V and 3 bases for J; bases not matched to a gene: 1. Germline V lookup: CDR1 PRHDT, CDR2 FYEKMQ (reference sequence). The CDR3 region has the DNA TGTGCCAGCAGCTTAGGCAGGGGGCACAATCAGCCCCAGCATTTT. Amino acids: CASSLGRGHNQPQHF. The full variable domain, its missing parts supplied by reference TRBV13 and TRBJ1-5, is AAGVIQSPRHLIKEKRETATLKCYPIPRHDTVYWYQQGPGQDPQFLISFYEKMQSDKGSIPDRFSAQQFSDYHSELNMSSLELGDSALYFCASSLGRGHNQPQHFGDGTRLSIL.

CDR3 bases: TGTGCCAGCAGTGCCCGCAGGGAGGGCAATCAGCCCCAGCATTTT. It specifies CASSARREGNQPQHF. V gene TRBV25-1 combines with J gene TRBJ1-5; tentatively, D is TRBD1 (5 bases). Per germline, CDR1 MGHDK and CDR2 SYGVNS. The V and J ends lost 4 bases and 2 bases respectively, with 12 bases between them. This CDR3 is built from 15 residues.

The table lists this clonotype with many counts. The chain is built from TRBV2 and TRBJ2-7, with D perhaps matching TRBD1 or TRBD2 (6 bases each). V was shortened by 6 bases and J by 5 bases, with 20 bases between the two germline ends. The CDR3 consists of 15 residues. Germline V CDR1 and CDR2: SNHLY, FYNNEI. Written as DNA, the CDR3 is TGTGCCAGCAGCGGAGTGGGGGGCGATAGGAACGAGCAGTACTTC. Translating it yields CASSGVGGDRNEQYF.

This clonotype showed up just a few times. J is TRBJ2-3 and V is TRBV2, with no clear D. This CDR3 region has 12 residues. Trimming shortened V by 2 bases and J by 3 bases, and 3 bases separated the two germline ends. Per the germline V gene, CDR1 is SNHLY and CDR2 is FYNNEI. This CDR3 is CASSELTDTQYF. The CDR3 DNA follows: TGTGCCAGCAGTGAATTGACAGATACGCAGTATTTT.